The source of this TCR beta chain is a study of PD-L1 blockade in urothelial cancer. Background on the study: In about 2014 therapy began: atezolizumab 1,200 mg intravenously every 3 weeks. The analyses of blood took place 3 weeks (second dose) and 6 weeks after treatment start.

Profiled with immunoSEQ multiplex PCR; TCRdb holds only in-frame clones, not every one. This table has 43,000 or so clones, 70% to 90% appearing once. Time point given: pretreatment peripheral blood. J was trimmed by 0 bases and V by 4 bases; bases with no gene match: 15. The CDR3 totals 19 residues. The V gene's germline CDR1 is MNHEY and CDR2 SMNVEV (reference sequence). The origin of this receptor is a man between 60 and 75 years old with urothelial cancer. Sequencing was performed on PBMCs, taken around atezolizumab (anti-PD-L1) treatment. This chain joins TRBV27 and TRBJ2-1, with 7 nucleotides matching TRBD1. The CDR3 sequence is CASSSPPDRFWGSYNEQFF. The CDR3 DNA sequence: TGTGCCAGCAGTTCCCCCCCGGACAGGTTTTGGGGCTCCTACAATGAGCAGTTCTTC.